These 17 T cell receptor beta chains were all obtained from the same sample, sequenced in a study of T cell repertoires in cytomegalovirus infection. In TCRdb, the reads were re-called with MiXCR into one record per CDR3 protein. The profile shows some 180,000 distinct CDR3 sequences, roughly a fifth of them singletons. Sequencing input: PBMCs. These TCRs come from a human donor in good health (CMV status not recorded). Some clones in this sample may be carry-over from other donors' samples.

This clonotype was counted a few times. V gene TRBV5-1 combines with J gene TRBJ2-7; D could derive from TRBD1 or TRBD2 (6 bases each). Germline-derived CDR1 and CDR2 are SGHRS and YFSETQ. V was shortened by 0 bases and J by 6 bases, with 7 bases between the two germline ends. This CDR3 has 12 amino acids. The CDR3 sequence is CASSLEGGEQYF. CDR3 in DNA: TGCGCCAGCAGCTTGGAGGGGGGCGAGCAGTACTTC.

The chain joins TRBV4-2 to TRBJ1-1; 8 bases are a match to TRBD1. CDR1 and CDR2 from the germline V gene are LGHNA and YNFKEQ. With 10 bases clipped from V and 5 bases from J, the junction kept 18 bases outside the gene matches. This CDR3 region has 16 residues. The CDR3 DNA sequence: TGTGCCACCCGAACGACCGATGGACAGGGCGGAACTGAAGCTTTCTTT. Its translation is CATRTTDGQGGTEAFF.

The rearrangement links TRBV7-9 to TRBJ2-2; no firm D call. With 1 base removed from V and 7 bases from J, the gap between germline ends came to 4 bases. Germline CDR1 and CDR2: SEHNR and FQNEAQ (reference sequence). The CDR3 length is 12 residues. The CDR3, as DNA: TGTGCCAGCAGCTTAGATATCGGGGAGCTGTTTTTT. As protein: CASSLDIGELFF.

In its sample, this clonotype was seen a few times. This chain uses TRBV11-2 with TRBJ2-1; D is ambiguous. This CDR3 is 15 amino acids long. Germline loops: CDR1 SGHAT, CDR2 FQNNGV. Trimming pared 4 bases from V and 0 bases from J, leaving 10 bases between. Written as DNA, the CDR3 is TGTGCCAGCAGCTACGGGCTTAGCTCCTACAATGAGCAGTTCTTC. This encodes CASSYGLSSYNEQFF.

The chain uses TRBV20-1 and TRBJ2-3; D remains ambiguous. Trimming took off 3 bases at V and 2 bases at J, with 0 bases between the two ends. Germline CDR1 DFQATT, CDR2 SNEGSKA (reference sequence). The CDR3 has 10 residues. The CDR3 DNA reads TGCAGTGCTAGCACAGATACGCAGTATTTT. Its translation is CSASTDTQYF.

The chain joins TRBV11-3 to TRBJ2-1; possibly TRBD2 for D (5 bases). The germline V and J ends were trimmed by 5 bases and 10 bases, with 15 bases remaining between them. The CDR3 is 13 residues long. Germline-derived CDR1 and CDR2 are SGHNT and YENEEA. DNA for the CDR3: TGTGCCAGCAGCCGGACTGGGGTAAACGAGCAGTTCTTC. It specifies CASSRTGVNEQFF.

This clonotype was detected only a few times. The CDR3 reads CASSLNTLGANVLTF. The CDR3 DNA reads TGTGCCAGCAGCTTGAACACCCTTGGGGCCAACGTCCTGACTTTC. V and J are TRBV5-6 and TRBJ2-6; D not resolved. Looked up from germline, CDR1 is SGHDT and CDR2 is YYEEEE. Trimming shortened V by 1 base and J by 3 bases, and 8 bases separated the two germline ends. This CDR3 is built from 15 residues.

Many counts were recorded for this clonotype. J is TRBJ1-5 and V is TRBV12-3 or TRBV12-4; possibly TRBD1 for D (5 bases). The CDR3 covers 14 residues. Between the trimmed V and J ends, which lost 11 bases and 1 base, there was a span of 15 bases. The CDR3 protein is CASGAGSSNQPQHF. DNA for the CDR3: TGTGCCTCCGGCGCAGGGTCGAGCAATCAGCCCCAGCATTTT.

This clonotype was detected a few times. This chain joins TRBV28 and TRBJ2-2, with D unclear. Germline CDR1 is MDHEN and CDR2 is SYDVKM. Trimming pared 0 bases from V and 1 base from J, leaving 9 bases between. This CDR3 contains 16 residues. Here the CDR3 DNA reads TGTGCCAGCAGTTTATGGGGGATACTGAACACCGGGGAGCTGTTTTTT. It yields the protein CASSLWGILNTGELFF.

This clonotype was seen many times. The V gene is TRBV6-1, the J gene TRBJ1-5; TRBD1 is a possible D gene (6 bases). The germline gives CDR1 MNHNS, CDR2 SASEGT. This CDR3 is 14 amino acids long. Trimming pared 5 bases from V and 6 bases from J, leaving 14 bases between. CDR3 amino acids: CASSRQAVGQPQHF. The DNA for the CDR3 is TGTGCCAGCAGTCGACAGGCGGTCGGTCAGCCCCAGCATTTT.

J is TRBJ2-1 and V is TRBV28; the D gene is possibly TRBD1 (5 bases). The CDR3 length is 14 residues. The germline CDR1 and CDR2 sequences are MDHEN and SYDVKM. Trimming cost V 6 bases and J 0 bases, with 9 bases left between them. The DNA of the CDR3 is TGTGCCAGCAGGCGGACAAGCTCCTACAATGAGCAGTTCTTC. This sequence encodes CASRRTSSYNEQFF.

In this sample, this clonotype turned up many times. CDR3 bases: TGTGCCACCAGTGAATCTACTAGCGGGAGGATCACAGATACGCAGTATTTT. Protein product: CATSESTSGRITDTQYF. V gene TRBV24-1 combines with J gene TRBJ2-3, with 12 bases matching TRBD2. The V gene's germline CDR1 is KGHDR and CDR2 SFDVKD. The trim removed 4 bases at V and 2 bases at J, leaving 6 bases unmatched. The CDR3 contains 17 residues.

Ten or more counts support this clonotype. This chain connects TRBV7-6 to TRBJ2-7, with D perhaps TRBD2 (5 bases). V gave up 6 bases and J gave up 2 bases, with 14 bases separating them. CDR3 length: 14 amino acids. In germline, CDR1 is SGHVS, CDR2 FNYEAQ. CDR3 in DNA: TGTGCCAGCAGTGCGGGTGATGACCCCTACGAGCAGTACTTC. Its translation: CASSAGDDPYEQYF.

This clonotype was observed a few times. V is TRBV19 and J is TRBJ2-3; 12 bases match TRBD2. With V trimmed by 6 bases and J by 8 bases, 15 bases remained unmatched. CDR1 LNHDA and CDR2 SQIVND come from the germline V gene (reference sequence). The CDR3 is 17 residues long. CDR3 sequence reads: CASRKAPTSGSLGTQYF. CDR3 DNA: TGTGCCAGTAGGAAGGCCCCGACTAGCGGGAGTTTGGGTACGCAGTATTTT. Using reference TRBV19 and TRBJ2-3 for the parts outside the CDR3, the full variable domain is DGGITQSPKYLFRKEGQNVTLSCEQNLNHDAMYWYRQDPGQGLRLIYYSQIVNDFQKGDIAEGYSVSREKKESFPLTVTSAQKNPTAFYLCASRKAPTSGSLGTQYFGPGTRLTVL.

This chain links TRBV28 with TRBJ2-2, with D maybe TRBD2 (6 bases). Germline loops: CDR1 MDHEN, CDR2 SYDVKM. CDR3 length: 14 amino acids. Trimming took 8 bases from V and 5 from J, leaving 15 bases between them. Here the CDR3 DNA reads TGTGCCAGCTCGGGAGCGGGTCTAACCGGGGAGCTGTTTTTT. This encodes CASSGAGLTGELFF. Together with reference TRBV28 and TRBJ2-2, the CDR3 gives the full variable domain: DVKVTQSSRYLVKRTGEKVFLECVQDMDHENMFWYRQDPGLGLRLIYFSYDVKMKEKGDIPEGYSVSREKKERFSLILESASTNQTSMYLCASSGAGLTGELFFGEGSRLTVL.

The chain uses TRBV28 and TRBJ1-5, with D uncertain. Trimming took 4 bases from V and 6 from J, leaving 7 bases between them. The CDR3 spans 12 residues. From germline, CDR1 is MDHEN and CDR2 SYDVKM. CDR3 DNA sequence: TGTGCCAGCAGTTCCCCGACTCAGCCCCAGCATTTT. It specifies CASSSPTQPQHF.

This clonotype was detected only a few times. V and J are TRBV4-2 and TRBJ2-3; 10 nucleotides agree with TRBD2. After removal of 0 bases from V and 5 bases from J, the junction contained 8 bases not matched to a gene. The CDR3 covers 17 residues. Germline V CDR1 and CDR2: LGHNA, YNFKEQ. CDR3 nucleotides: TGTGCCAGCAGCCAAGAGTCTAGCGGGGGATCAAGAGATACGCAGTATTTT. The encoded protein is CASSQESSGGSRDTQYF.